This TCR beta chain was recorded in a study of T cell responses to AZD1222 COVID-19 vaccine. Study results and limitations: The study found Spike-specific TCR breadth and depth rose after two AZD1222 doses. Close to half of spike-specific TCRs reportedly recognize unmutated variant regions. A mostly white British donor set with more females was recruited, and clonal diversity was possibly underestimated.

TCRdb keeps only in-frame clones here, not all; method: immunoSEQ multiplex PCR. The top ten hold about 4% of the sample, which has some 130,000 clones, about four fifths seen once. Between the trimmed V and J ends, which lost 5 bases and 9 bases, there was a span of 14 bases. The V gene's germline CDR1 is PRHDT and CDR2 FYEKMQ (reference sequence). The CDR3 contains 13 residues. For this clone: Its antigen remains unknown.

This sequence originates from an adult in good health. The chain has TRBV13 and TRBJ2-1; the D gene could be TRBD1 or TRBD2 (5 bases each). Material: peripheral blood, obtained on day 0 of AZD1222 vaccination. The CDR3 coding sequence is TGTGCCAGCAGCACCCGGGGACCCGGTGAGCAGTTCTTC. Translation: CASSTRGPGEQFF.